These 30 T cell receptor beta chains were all obtained from the same sample, sequenced in a study of T cells in Graves' hyperthyroidism and ophthalmopathy. Researchers amplified the TCR beta CDR3 regions from RNA transcripts. The study used the HTBI primer set for a first-round RT-PCR of the TCR CDR3. A single record per CDR3 protein comes from TCRdb applying MiXCR to the multiplex PCR reads. The sample contains about 740,000 distinct CDR3 sequences, roughly 15% of which appear only once. Sample: blood. The receptors derive from a young woman with Graves' hyperthyroidism.

This clonotype was recorded a few times. The V gene is TRBV3-1, the J gene TRBJ1-6; D possibly corresponds to TRBD1 (5 bases). The CDR3 is made up of 16 amino acids. Germline CDR1 reads LGHDT; CDR2 reads YNNKEL (reference sequence). V was pared by 3 bases and J by 7 bases, with 16 bases between. This CDR3 is CASSHFTRVGNSPLHF. The DNA for the CDR3 is TGTGCCAGCAGCCACTTCACCAGGGTCGGAAATTCACCCCTCCACTTT.

V and J are TRBV13 and TRBJ2-1, with D maybe TRBD1 (6 bases). The CDR3 length is 15 residues. The V gene lost 7 bases and the J gene lost 8 bases, with 21 bases spanning the gap. Germline V lookup: CDR1 PRHDT, CDR2 FYEKMQ (reference sequence). CDR3 region: CASMPGGTPPDEQFF. CDR3 nucleotides: TGTGCCAGCATGCCGGGTGGGACACCGCCTGATGAGCAGTTCTTC.

In its sample, this clonotype was seen many times. The chain is built from TRBV6-1 and TRBJ2-7; 10 nucleotides align to TRBD1. The germline gives CDR1 MNHNS, CDR2 SASEGT. V lost 6 bases and J lost 3; bases outside the gene matches: 8. The CDR3 loop spans 15 amino acids. CDR3 region: CASSPDRDRGYEQYF. DNA for the CDR3: TGTGCCAGCAGCCCAGACCGGGACAGGGGCTACGAGCAGTACTTC.

A remark on this clonotype: A much larger clonotype is one base distant, so this may be a read error. The chain combines TRBV2 with TRBJ2-1, with D uncertain. Germline V gene lookup returns CDR1 SNHLY and CDR2 FYNNEI. The length of the CDR3 is 13 residues. CDR3 residues: CASSGSDYNEQLF. The CDR3 bases are TGTGCCAGCAGTGGATCGGATTACAATGAGCAGCTCTTC.

A few counts support this clonotype. V gene TRBV24-1 combines with J gene TRBJ1-5; D might be TRBD1 (6 bases). The ends were cut back, 4 bases at V and 1 base at J, with 13 bases in the middle. The germline V gene encodes CDR1 KGHDR and CDR2 SFDVKD. The CDR3 loop spans 16 amino acids. This CDR3 reads CATSEATGGSNQPQHF. In nucleotides, the CDR3 is TGTGCCACCAGTGAGGCGACGGGGGGCAGCAATCAGCCCCAGCATTTT.

A remark on this clonotype: A much larger clone differs from this one at a single base, so this may be a read error. The V call is TRBV7-6, the J call TRBJ2-6; D gene ambiguous. This CDR3 is built from 17 residues. Trimming took 5 bases from V and 0 from J, leaving 14 bases between them. The V gene's germline CDR1 is SGHVS and CDR2 FNYEAQ. The CDR3 reads CASSLTLASSGANVLTF. The CDR3, as DNA: TGTGCCAGCAGCCTGACCCTCGCAAGCTCTGGGGCCAACGTCCTGACTTTC. Full variable domain (rest looked up from reference TRBV7-6 and TRBJ2-6): GAGVSQSPRYKVTKRGQDVALRCDPISGHVSLYWYRQALGQGPEFLTYFNYEAQQDKSGLPNDRFSAERPEGSISTLTIQRTEQRDSAMYRCASSLTLASSGANVLTFGAGSRLTVL.

The chain joins TRBV25-1 to TRBJ1-4; D gene ambiguous. V lost 6 bases, J lost 5 bases, and 4 bases lay in between. Germline V gives CDR1 MGHDK, CDR2 SYGVNS. CDR3 length: 11 residues. CDR3 coding DNA: TGTGCCAGCAGGATGAATGAAAAACTGTTTTTT. Translating gives CASRMNEKLFF. The full variable domain, with the rest looked up from reference TRBV25-1 and TRBJ1-4, is EADIYQTPRYLVIGTGKKITLECSQTMGHDKMYWYQQDPGMELHLIHYSYGVNSTEKGDLSSESTVSRIRTEHFPLTLESARPSHTSQYLCASRMNEKLFFGSGTQLSVL.

This clonotype was counted at least ten times. The genes are TRBV6-1 and TRBJ2-1, with 8 bases lining up with TRBD2. The germline V gene encodes CDR1 MNHNS and CDR2 SASEGT. The CDR3 totals 17 residues. The J segment lost 0 bases and the V segment lost 6 bases, leaving 10 bases of the junction unmatched. This CDR3 reads CASRTSEWASSYNEQFF. DNA of the CDR3: TGTGCCAGCAGGACTAGCGAATGGGCAAGCTCCTACAATGAGCAGTTCTTC.

This clonotype was seen a handful of times. The V call is TRBV19, the J call TRBJ2-1; 10 nucleotides agree with TRBD1. Looked up from germline, CDR1 is LNHDA and CDR2 is SQIVND (reference sequence). The CDR3 is made up of 16 amino acids. Unmatched junction bases numbered 10, after V lost 5 bases and J lost 6 bases. The DNA for the CDR3 is TGTGCCAGTAGTCCCCGGACAGGGGGACTTGGCAATGAGCAGTTCTTC. Amino acid sequence: CASSPRTGGLGNEQFF.

The chain has TRBV4-1 and TRBJ2-5, with D maybe TRBD2 (6 bases). This CDR3 comprises 12 residues. V was pared by 2 bases and J by 7 bases, with 8 bases between. Germline V CDR1 and CDR2: MGHRA, YSYEKL. CDR3 region: CASSQQEGTQYF. The CDR3 nucleotides read TGCGCCAGCAGCCAACAGGAGGGGACCCAGTACTTC.

This clonotype was picked up a small number of times. This chain links TRBV3-1 with TRBJ1-6, with D uncertain. Trimming stripped 3 bases from V and 10 bases from J, with 7 bases between. CDR3 size: 12 residues. Germline lookup yields CDR1 LGHDT and CDR2 YNNKEL (reference sequence). Here the CDR3 DNA reads TGTGCCAGCAGCCAGGATCGGTCACCCCTCCACTTT. Translating gives CASSQDRSPLHF.

The CDR3 DNA sequence: TGCGCCAGCAGCCCCTACGGGACAGGTTTTTCCTCTGGAAACACCATATATTTT. Translated, it gives CASSPYGTGFSSGNTIYF. The V call is TRBV4-3, the J call TRBJ1-3, with TRBD1 identical over 8 bases. Germline lookup yields CDR1 LGHNA and CDR2 YSLEER. The CDR3 totals 18 residues. Trimming took 4 bases from V and 0 from J; bases not matched to a gene: 11.

This clonotype was detected a few times. The chain is built from TRBV29-1 and TRBJ2-3; possible D gene TRBD2, 5 bases. In germline, CDR1 is SQVTM, CDR2 ANQGSEA. Trimming removed 7 bases at V and 4 bases at J, with 12 bases between. This CDR3 spans 12 amino acids. CDR3 nucleotides: TGCAGCGCTCTGGACTCCGCAGATACGCAGTATTTT. Encoded protein: CSALDSADTQYF.

This clonotype has only a few counts. This sequence joins TRBV14 and TRBJ2-5, with D unresolved. This CDR3 spans 15 amino acids. Germline V gene sequence: CDR1 SGHDN, CDR2 FVKESK. Trimming shortened V by 0 bases and J by 5 bases, and 13 bases separated the two germline ends. The CDR3 nucleotides are TGTGCCAGCAGCCAAGACCCGATGATCAGGGAGACCCAGTACTTC. Translation gives CASSQDPMIRETQYF.

This clonotype was seen more than once but under ten times. This clone may be a read error of a much larger clone one base away. V is TRBV20-1 and J is TRBJ1-1; no clear D. CDR3 length equals 13 residues. In germline, CDR1 is DFQATT, CDR2 SNEGSKA (reference sequence). The chain's CDR3 is CSARRHANTEASF. The CDR3, as DNA: TGCAGTGCTAGGCGACACGCGAACACTGAAGCTTCCTTT.

This sequence joins TRBV12-3 or TRBV12-4 and TRBJ2-2; TRBD1 is a possible D gene (6 bases). The germline V and J ends were trimmed by 5 bases and 0 bases, with 16 bases remaining between them. CDR3 length: 17 residues. CDR3 nucleotide sequence: TGTGCCAGCAGTCCCCAGGGGAGCAGGACGAACACCGGGGAGCTGTTTTTT. Translated: CASSPQGSRTNTGELFF.

This clonotype was seen repeatedly, ten times or more. The rearrangement links TRBV28 to TRBJ1-2, with D unclear. Trimming left V 6 bases short and J 4 bases short, with 24 bases between. Germline V lookup: CDR1 MDHEN, CDR2 SYDVKM. This CDR3 region has 17 residues. CDR3 in amino acids: CASSILSVLGALYGYTF. The CDR3 DNA reads as TGTGCCAGCAGCATCCTGTCCGTTTTGGGAGCGCTCTATGGCTACACCTTC.

This clonotype was found many times. The chain is built from TRBV5-6 and TRBJ2-2; D is undetermined. The CDR3 has 12 residues. V lost 1 base and J 9 bases, leaving 7 bases between the germline ends. Germline V lookup: CDR1 SGHDT, CDR2 YYEEEE. The CDR3, as DNA: TGTGCCAGCAGCTTGAAGGCGCGGGAGCTGTTTTTT. Its protein is CASSLKARELFF. Complete variable domain (other parts from reference TRBV5-6 and TRBJ2-2): DAGVTQSPTHLIKTRGQQVTLRCSPKSGHDTVSWYQQALGQGPQFIFQYYEEEERQRGNFPDRFSGHQFPNYSSELNVNALLLGDSALYLCASSLKARELFFGEGSRLTVL.

The sample holds many counts of this clonotype. The chain uses TRBV20-1 and TRBJ1-2; D may be TRBD1 (6 bases). The length of the CDR3 is 16 residues. Trimming took 1 base from V and 4 from J, leaving 19 bases between them. Germline V gene sequence: CDR1 DFQATT, CDR2 SNEGSKA (reference sequence). CDR3 loop: CSARARQVALLYGYTF. CDR3 in DNA: TGCAGTGCTAGAGCCCGACAGGTAGCCCTCCTCTATGGCTACACCTTC.

The table lists this clonotype with many counts. This chain connects TRBV20-1 to TRBJ2-1; 7 bases align to TRBD2. The V and J ends lost 2 bases and 7 bases, in that order; junction bases with no gene match: 2. This CDR3 has 12 residues. CDR1 DFQATT and CDR2 SNEGSKA come from the germline V gene (reference sequence). CDR3: CSARRTRNEQFF. The CDR3, as DNA: TGCAGTGCTAGACGGACTAGGAATGAGCAGTTCTTC.

This clonotype was seen many times. V is TRBV6-2 or TRBV6-3 and J is TRBJ1-1; 12 bases fit TRBD1. The CDR3 is made up of 13 amino acids. V dropped 7 bases and J dropped 6; count of bases not matched to a gene: 3. CDR1 and CDR2 (germline): MNHEY, SVGEGT. The CDR3 DNA follows: TGTGCCAGCATGGGACAGGGGGCCCCTGAAGCTTTCTTT. Residues: CASMGQGAPEAFF.

This clonotype was counted many times. The CDR3 carries no conserved terminal phenylalanine or tryptophan, so it likely arises from a read error. The chain has TRBV18 and TRBJ2-1; tentative D call: TRBD2 (6 bases). Looked up from germline, CDR1 is KGHSH and CDR2 is LQKENI. The CDR3 extends over 16 amino acids. Between the trimmed V and J ends, which lost 3 bases and 0 bases, there was a span of 12 bases. The DNA of the CDR3 is TGTGCCAGCTCACCCCTAGCGATCGGCTCCTACAATGAGCAGTTCTCC. This encodes CASSPLAIGSYNEQFS.

This clonotype was found many times. The rearrangement uses TRBV5-6 and TRBJ2-3; D unresolved. CDR3 size: 12 residues. Trimming stripped 4 bases from V and 7 bases from J, with 10 bases between. Germline CDR1 and CDR2: SGHDT and YYEEEE. DNA of the CDR3: TGTGCCAGCAGCGGCGGCGTGTATACGCAGTATTTT. Its protein product is CASSGGVYTQYF.

This clonotype has at least ten counts. J is TRBJ1-5 and V is TRBV5-8; 7 positions agree with TRBD1. The CDR3 is 15 amino acids. Germline values: CDR1 SGHTS, CDR2 YDEGEE. V shed 4 bases and J 0 bases; nucleotides not matched to a gene: 4. The CDR3 sequence is CASSTGTVSNQPQHF. Here the CDR3 DNA reads TGTGCCAGCAGCACTGGGACAGTTAGCAATCAGCCCCAGCATTTT.

In its sample, this clonotype was seen many times. The V and J genes are TRBV6-5 and TRBJ2-3, with 7 positions matching TRBD2. CDR1 and CDR2 from the germline V gene are MNHEY and SVGAGI. The junction had 17 bases not matched to a gene; V was cut back by 1 base and J by 10 bases. CDR3 length: 17 residues. The CDR3 region has the DNA TGTGCCAGCAGTTACTTGGGACCTCGTAGCGGACTAGGCGCGCAGTATTTT. Translated, it gives CASSYLGPRSGLGAQYF.

This clonotype was seen repeatedly, ten times or more. The chain recombines TRBV20-1 with TRBJ2-7, with D possibly TRBD1 on 6 matching bases. Germline CDR1 and CDR2: DFQATT and SNEGSKA (reference sequence). V was shortened by 4 bases and J by 2 bases, with 9 bases between the two germline ends. This CDR3 has 12 residues. The CDR3 region is CSATGQPYEQYF. The CDR3 nucleotides are TGCAGTGCTACCGGACAGCCCTACGAGCAGTACTTC.

Concerning this clonotype itself: Given the absence of the conserved phenylalanine or tryptophan at the CDR3 end, a read error is likely. This chain links TRBV2 with TRBJ1-1; TRBD1 aligns across 8 bases. The germline CDR1 and CDR2 sequences are SNHLY and FYNNEI. The CDR3 is 15 residues long. V trimming: 5 bases; J trimming: 4 bases; junction bases outside the gene matches: 9. DNA for the CDR3: TGTGCCAGCAGTTGGGGGACAGGATCCTTCACTGAAGCTTTCCTT. It codes for CASSWGTGSFTEAFL.

The V call is TRBV7-2, the J call TRBJ2-2; TRBD2 agrees at 16 bases. This CDR3 region has 16 residues. Trimming took 5 bases from V and 9 from J; bases not matched to a gene: 6. CDR1 and CDR2 (germline): SGHTA, FQGNSA. CDR3 DNA sequence: TGTGCCAGCAGCCCGGGACTAGCGGGAGGGTCCCGGGAGCTGTTTTTT. Translating it yields CASSPGLAGGSRELFF.

This clonotype was counted only a few times. The rearrangement uses TRBV4-1 and TRBJ2-1; TRBD1 agrees at 9 bases. The CDR3 runs to 16 residues. Germline V gene sequence: CDR1 MGHRA, CDR2 YSYEKL. Trimming cost V 4 bases and J 6 bases; bases outside gene matches: 10. CDR3 sequence reads: CASSPRGGQGFNEQFF. CDR3 in DNA: TGCGCCAGCAGCCCCCGGGGAGGACAGGGGTTCAATGAGCAGTTCTTC.

This clonotype was seen ten or more times. The V gene is TRBV6-2 or TRBV6-3, the J gene TRBJ2-7; TRBD2 matches at 10 bases. Germline V gene lookup returns CDR1 MNHEY and CDR2 SVGEGT. The CDR3 consists of 14 residues. The junction had 6 bases not matched to a gene; V was cut back by 6 bases and J by 4 bases. The CDR3 DNA sequence: TGTGCCAGCAGCGGACTAGCGGCCCCGTACGAGCAGTACTTC. As protein: CASSGLAAPYEQYF.